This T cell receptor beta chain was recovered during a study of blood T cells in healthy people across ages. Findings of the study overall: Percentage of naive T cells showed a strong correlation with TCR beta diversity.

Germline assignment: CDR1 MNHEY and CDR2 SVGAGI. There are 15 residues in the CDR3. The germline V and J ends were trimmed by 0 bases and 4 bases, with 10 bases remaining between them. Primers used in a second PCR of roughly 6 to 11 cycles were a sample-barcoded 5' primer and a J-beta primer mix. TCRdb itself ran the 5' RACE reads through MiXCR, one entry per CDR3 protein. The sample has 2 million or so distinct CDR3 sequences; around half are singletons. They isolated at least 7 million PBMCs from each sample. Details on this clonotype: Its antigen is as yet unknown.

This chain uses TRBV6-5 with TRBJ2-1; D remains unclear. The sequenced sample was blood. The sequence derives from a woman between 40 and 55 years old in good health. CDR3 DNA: TGTGCCAGCAGTTACTCGCGACGGCAGTACAATGAGCAGTTCTTC. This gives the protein CASSYSRRQYNEQFF.